This TCR beta chain emerged from a study of blood T cell repertoires in COVID-19. CDR1 and CDR2 (germline): MDHEN, SYDVKM. This CDR3 is built from 14 residues. After removal of 4 bases from V and 13 bases from J, the junction contained 12 bases not matched to a gene. In the authors' methods: Cell counts per sample came from amplifying reference gene primers. The data were produced by immunoSEQ multiplex PCR, yet TCRdb's version contains in-frame clones alone and is incomplete. V and J calls and clone size are given by that table; D and trimming were obtained from the DNA. The sample has 140,000 or so clones, more than 75% seen once.

V usage is TRBV28 and J usage is TRBJ1-4; 7 bases line up with TRBD1. Input material: peripheral blood. The TCR sequence derives from a woman aged 45 to 65 with active or convalescent COVID-19. Here the CDR3 DNA reads TGTGCCAGCAGTTCCGGGGACAGAACTTGGGGACTGTTTTTT. Its translation: CASSSGDRTWGLFF.